These 8 T cell receptor beta chains came from one sample sequenced in a study of T cells in Graves' hyperthyroidism and ophthalmopathy. RNA transcripts yielded amplified TCR beta CDR3 regions. The HTBI set primed first-round TCR CDR3 RT-PCR. TCRdb analysed the multiplex PCR reads with MiXCR anew, one entry per CDR3 protein. The table lists 660,000 or so distinct CDR3 sequences, less than 25% of them singletons. The sample was blood. Every receptor here comes from a man aged 30 to 45 with Graves' ophthalmopathy.

The rearrangement joins TRBV7-6 to TRBJ2-2; TRBD2 matches 9 bases. The J segment lost 7 bases and the V segment lost 0 bases, leaving 6 bases of the junction unmatched. Germline V gene sequence: CDR1 SGHVS, CDR2 FNYEAQ. The CDR3 covers 16 residues. The CDR3 protein is CASSLAIAGVNGELFF. For the CDR3, the DNA is TGTGCCAGCAGCTTAGCTATAGCGGGAGTGAACGGGGAGCTGTTTTTT.

J is TRBJ2-7 and V is TRBV11-2, with 8 bases lining up with TRBD2. Germline CDR1 reads SGHAT; CDR2 reads FQNNGV. The CDR3 contains 16 residues. Unmatched junction bases numbered 11, after V lost 5 bases and J lost 2 bases. The CDR3 nucleotides are TGTGCCAGCAGCCCTAGACTAGCGAACGGCCCCTACGAGCAGTACTTC. Protein sequence: CASSPRLANGPYEQYF. Looking up the rest from reference TRBV11-2 and TRBJ2-7 gives the full variable domain: EAGVAQSPRYKIIEKRQSVAFWCNPISGHATLYWYQQILGQGPKLLIQFQNNGVVDDSQLPKDRFSAERLKGVDSTLKIQPAKLEDSAVYLCASSPRLANGPYEQYFGPGTRLTVT.

This clonotype appeared a few times. The chain recombines TRBV2 with TRBJ1-6; D is perhaps TRBD1 (5 bases). Trimming took 6 bases from V and 7 from J, leaving 16 bases between them. Germline CDR1 and CDR2: SNHLY and FYNNEI. This CDR3 is built from 15 residues. For the CDR3, the DNA is TGTGCCAGCAGAAAAGCAGGGAATCAAAATTCACCCCTCCACTTT. It translates to CASRKAGNQNSPLHF.

The table lists this clonotype with a few counts. V gene TRBV7-9 combines with J gene TRBJ2-5; D could derive from TRBD1 or TRBD2 (5 bases each). Germline CDR1 reads SEHNR; CDR2 reads FQNEAQ (reference sequence). The germline V and J ends were trimmed by 4 bases and 5 bases, with 14 bases remaining between them. CDR3 length: 14 amino acids. The CDR3 DNA sequence: TGTGCCAGCAGCTCCGGTGTGGGGGTTGAGACCCAGTACTTC. Residues: CASSSGVGVETQYF.

V gene TRBV11-2 combines with J gene TRBJ2-1, with D possibly matching TRBD2 (6 bases). V lost 5 bases and J 6 bases, leaving 8 bases between the germline ends. Germline CDR1 SGHAT, CDR2 FQNNGV. The CDR3 consists of 12 residues. The CDR3 is CASSHSGNEQFF. The CDR3 region has the DNA TGTGCCAGCAGCCATAGCGGCAATGAGCAGTTCTTC.

This clonotype showed up many times. V gene TRBV5-1 combines with J gene TRBJ1-1; D unresolved. V lost 1 base to trimming and J lost 1 base, with 11 bases between them. Germline CDR1 and CDR2: SGHRS and YFSETQ. CDR3 length: 15 amino acids. CDR3 sequence reads: CASSLWGDSNTEAFF. CDR3 sequence (DNA): TGCGCCAGCAGCTTGTGGGGAGACTCGAACACTGAAGCTTTCTTT.

This chain connects TRBV15 to TRBJ2-2; D assignment may be TRBD1 or TRBD2 (5 bases each). V lost 0 bases to trimming and J lost 2 bases, with 10 bases between them. CDR1 and CDR2 (germline): LNHNV, YYDKDF (reference sequence). The CDR3 sequence is 16 residues long. Written as DNA, the CDR3 is TGTGCCACCAGCAGAGATCCGGGACCTAACACCGGGGAGCTGTTTTTT. This translates into CATSRDPGPNTGELFF.

This clonotype showed up just a few times. This chain connects TRBV3-1 to TRBJ1-3; TRBD1 agrees at 7 bases. Germline values: CDR1 LGHDT, CDR2 YNNKEL (reference sequence). This CDR3 comprises 16 residues. The V segment lost 5 bases and the J segment 0 bases; nucleotides outside the gene matches: 7. CDR3 in amino acids: CASSFQTGLSGNTIYF. CDR3 sequence (DNA): TGTGCCAGCAGCTTTCAGACAGGGCTCTCTGGAAACACCATATATTTT.